This entry lists 16 T cell receptor beta chains sequenced from one sample in a study of cytomegalovirus exposure and HLA in healthy donors. This table comes from immunoSEQ multiplex PCR, and its TCRdb copy is limited to in-frame clones, with some not included. The top ten hold about 3% of the sample, which has 150,000 to 200,000 clones, about 86% seen once. Sequencing was carried out using PBMCs. The receptor set was obtained from a woman younger than 35 in good health and CMV-seropositive.

This clone was found a few times. The chain carries TRBV5-1 and TRBJ1-2; D call uncertain. The CDR3 is 11 amino acids. CDR1 SGHRS and CDR2 YFSETQ come from the germline V gene. Trimming removed 3 bases at V and 10 bases at J, with 10 bases between. The CDR3 DNA reads as TGCGCCAGCAGCTCAGACATCTACTACACCTTC. This gives the protein CASSSDIYYTF.

This clone showed up just once. The chain uses TRBV9 and TRBJ1-2; 7 bases line up with TRBD1. Germline V CDR1 and CDR2: SGDLS, YYNGEE. Trimming cost V 2 bases and J 8 bases; bases outside gene matches: 6. The CDR3 length is 13 residues. The CDR3 DNA reads as TGTGCCAGCAGCGTCCAGGGGGTGGAGGGCTACACCTTC. Encoded protein: CASSVQGVEGYTF.

This chain connects TRBV27 to TRBJ2-1, with 7 bases that match TRBD1. This CDR3 has 16 residues. Per the germline V gene, CDR1 is MNHEY and CDR2 is SMNVEV (reference sequence). The V and J ends lost 3 bases and 2 bases, in that order; junction bases with no gene match: 7. This CDR3 reads CASSLDDRAPYNEQFF. DNA for the CDR3: TGTGCCAGCAGTTTGGATGACAGGGCTCCCTACAATGAGCAGTTCTTC.

The CDR3 DNA reads as TGTGCCAGCAGGGAGGCAACTAGCACAGATACGCAGTATTTT. It specifies CASREATSTDTQYF. This chain uses TRBV21-1 with TRBJ2-3; TRBD2 is taken as the D call from the table, unchecked against the DNA. TRBV21-1 is reported as a pseudogene. CDR3 length: 14 residues.

The chain joins TRBV27 to TRBJ2-7; 8 bases agree with TRBD2. With V trimmed by 6 bases and J by 2 bases, 9 bases remained unmatched. The CDR3 is 15 amino acids. From germline, CDR1 is MNHEY and CDR2 SMNVEV (reference sequence). CDR3 DNA sequence: TGTGCCAGCAGAGGAGGGAGCGGGGGAACCTACGAGCAGTACTTC. It translates to CASRGGSGGTYEQYF.

This chain connects TRBV5-1 to TRBJ1-1; D might be TRBD1 (5 bases). CDR3 length: 16 amino acids. The V and J ends lost 4 bases and 0 bases respectively, with 16 bases between them. Germline-derived CDR1 and CDR2 are SGHRS and YFSETQ. CDR3 sequence reads: CASSRGKNSMNTEAFF. As DNA, the CDR3 is TGCGCCAGCAGCCGGGGGAAAAACAGCATGAACACTGAAGCTTTCTTT.

The chain employs TRBV6-1 and TRBJ1-2, with 8 bases matching TRBD1. V was pared by 3 bases and J by 7 bases, with 10 bases of the junction left unmatched. The CDR3 extends over 15 amino acids. Germline-derived CDR1 and CDR2 are MNHNS and SASEGT. The CDR3 spells CASSDLGQGAAGYTF. Here the CDR3 DNA reads TGTGCCAGCAGTGATCTGGGGCAGGGGGCCGCTGGCTACACCTTC.

This chain links TRBV5-6 with TRBJ1-5; 8 bases fit TRBD1. Germline V gene data show CDR1 as SGHDT and CDR2 as YYEEEE. The V segment lost 1 base and the J segment 3 bases; nucleotides outside the gene matches: 3. CDR3 size: 15 residues. Here the CDR3 DNA reads TGTGCCAGCAGCTTGTGGACAGGGCCCAATCAGCCCCAGCATTTT. This sequence encodes CASSLWTGPNQPQHF.

The J gene is TRBJ2-1, the V gene TRBV19; TRBD2 is a possible D gene (6 bases). V gave up 10 bases and J gave up 8 bases, with 18 bases separating them. The germline V gene encodes CDR1 LNHDA and CDR2 SQIVND (reference sequence). This CDR3 has 13 residues. Here the CDR3 reads CATRVAARDEQFF. Here the CDR3 DNA reads TGTGCCACTCGCGTAGCGGCAAGGGATGAGCAGTTCTTC.

This sequence joins TRBV6-5 and TRBJ1-1; a weak D match, TRBD1 (6 bases). V shed 2 bases and J shed 8 bases, with 12 bases lying between them. This CDR3 has 13 amino acids. Germline lookup yields CDR1 MNHEY and CDR2 SVGAGI. The CDR3 protein is CASSYQRGYEAFF. The CDR3 DNA is TGTGCCAGCAGTTACCAGAGGGGGTACGAAGCTTTCTTT.

The chain couples TRBV7-9 to TRBJ1-1, with 8 bases that match TRBD1. Germline-derived CDR1 and CDR2 are SEHNR and FQNEAQ (reference sequence). The CDR3 is made up of 15 amino acids. V dropped 5 bases and J dropped 6; count of bases not matched to a gene: 11. CDR3 nucleotide sequence: TGTGCCAGCAGCCTCGGGGACAGGATGAGCGCTGAAGCTTTCTTT. This translates into CASSLGDRMSAEAFF.

This chain joins TRBV9 and TRBJ1-5; maybe TRBD1 (5 bases). CDR1 and CDR2 from the germline V gene are SGDLS and YYNGEE. V lost 4 bases to trimming and J lost 6 bases, with 8 bases between them. This CDR3 is built from 12 residues. The CDR3, as DNA: TGTGCCAGCAGCCTCGGGGGTCAGCCCCAGCATTTT. This gives the protein CASSLGGQPQHF.

There are a few counts of this clone. V and J are TRBV6-6 and TRBJ2-7; tentatively, D is TRBD2 (5 bases). The germline V gene encodes CDR1 MNHNY and CDR2 SVGAGI (reference sequence). V was clipped by 2 bases and J by 5 bases, with 7 bases between them. The CDR3 has 12 amino acids. The CDR3 reads CASSYLGDEQYF. The CDR3 DNA reads TGTGCCAGCAGTTACCTCGGGGACGAGCAGTACTTC.

This chain uses TRBV27 with TRBJ1-5; perhaps TRBD1 as D (6 bases). CDR1 is MNHEY and CDR2 is SMNVEV in the germline V gene (reference sequence). The CDR3 covers 15 residues. The germline V and J ends were trimmed by 1 base and 7 bases, with 14 bases remaining between them. CDR3 amino acids: CASSLYGGAGQPQHF. DNA for the CDR3: TGTGCCAGCAGTTTATATGGGGGGGCTGGACAGCCCCAGCATTTT.

V and J are TRBV6-1 and TRBJ1-2; tentative D call: TRBD1 (6 bases). There are 14 residues in the CDR3. Germline V gene data show CDR1 as MNHNS and CDR2 as SASEGT. V dropped 6 bases and J dropped 0 bases, with 11 bases sitting between them. CDR3 protein: CASRVDRANYGYTF. The CDR3 DNA reads as TGTGCCAGCAGGGTGGACAGAGCTAACTATGGCTACACCTTC.

V and J are TRBV7-8 and TRBJ2-7; TRBD2 matches 10 bases. CDR3 length: 15 amino acids. The V and J ends lost 7 bases and 2 bases, in that order; junction bases with no gene match: 8. The germline V gene has CDR1 SGHVS and CDR2 FQNEAQ. In nucleotides, the CDR3 is TGTGCCAGCACCGCGAGCGGGGGGGATGCCTACGAGCAGTACTTC. Its protein is CASTASGGDAYEQYF.